This T cell receptor (beta chain) was obtained from a study of T cell responses to AZD1222 COVID-19 vaccine. The CDR3 contains 14 residues. The germline V and J ends were trimmed by 2 bases and 3 bases, with 9 bases remaining between them. Germline V gives CDR1 SGDLS, CDR2 YYNGEE. Using immunoSEQ multiplex PCR, the repertoire was profiled, and TCRdb retains in-frame clones only, with some absent. The sample holds 150,000 to 180,000 clones; less than 90% are singletons and the top ten take roughly 5%. The sample in question was peripheral blood, obtained on day 0 of MenACWY control vaccination. The sequence was collected from an adult in good health. The chain uses TRBV9 and TRBJ2-1; D remains ambiguous. CDR3 sequence: CASSVTGIYNEQFF. CDR3 DNA: TGTGCCAGCAGCGTTACTGGGATCTACAATGAGCAGTTCTTC.